This entry lists 25 T cell receptor beta chains sequenced from one sample in a study of blood T cell repertoires in COVID-19. Method: immunoSEQ multiplex PCR; TCRdb's copy keeps in-frame clones and lacks some. The table includes under 40,000 clones, roughly nine tenths detected once. What was sequenced was peripheral blood. Receptors originate from a human donor in a cohort sampled during active COVID-19.

The genes are TRBV3-1 (or the pseudogene TRBV3-2) and TRBJ2-2; 7 nucleotides line up with TRBD2. Germline V lookup: CDR1 LGHDT, CDR2 YNNKEL (reference sequence). The CDR3 is 17 residues long. The V gene end was trimmed by 2 bases and the J gene end by 0 bases; junction bases not matched to a gene: 6. CDR3 sequence reads: CASSQPGGATNTGELFF. The CDR3 DNA reads as TGTGCCAGCAGCCAACCGGGAGGAGCCACGAACACCGGGGAGCTGTTTTTT.

This rearrangement joins TRBV10-1 to TRBJ2-7; 7 bases are shared with TRBD1. This CDR3 contains 14 residues. The germline CDR1 and CDR2 sequences are WNHNN and SYGVQD (reference sequence). V lost 5 bases, J lost 2 bases, and 6 bases stayed unmatched. CDR3 nucleotides: TGCGCCAGCAGTAAGGGGGCGGCAACCTACGAGCAGTACTTC. It is translated as CASSKGAATYEQYF.

The chain carries TRBV7-2 and TRBJ2-5, with TRBD1 identical over 8 bases. Germline V gene lookup returns CDR1 SGHTA and CDR2 FQGNSA. J gave up 5 bases and V 3 bases, and 8 bases lay outside the gene matches. The CDR3 covers 15 residues. Here the CDR3 reads CASSFGTGLGETQYF. In DNA, the CDR3 is TGTGCCAGCAGCTTTGGGACAGGTTTGGGCGAGACCCAGTACTTC.

The chain combines TRBV7-9 with TRBJ2-3; 11 nucleotides align to TRBD2. Germline V gene lookup returns CDR1 SEHNR and CDR2 FQNEAQ (reference sequence). The CDR3 consists of 16 residues. Trimming removed 4 bases from V and 0 bases from J; junction bases left unmatched: 3. This chain's CDR3 is CASSSRTSGSTDTQYF. The DNA of the CDR3 is TGTGCCAGCAGCTCCAGGACTAGCGGGAGCACAGATACGCAGTATTTT.

The chain couples TRBV10-2 to TRBJ2-7; 7 nucleotides align to TRBD2. This CDR3 spans 12 amino acids. Trimming removed 8 bases from V and 3 bases from J; junction bases left unmatched: 4. The germline V gene encodes CDR1 WSHSY and CDR2 SAAADI. This CDR3 is CASGGGGYEQYF. The CDR3 nucleotides read TGCGCCAGCGGGGGGGGAGGCTACGAGCAGTACTTC.

The chain combines TRBV10-3 with TRBJ2-5; 7 bases match TRBD1. The V gene end was trimmed by 6 bases and the J gene end by 1 base; junction bases not matched to a gene: 5. The CDR3 is 14 residues long. Germline V gives CDR1 ENHRY, CDR2 SYGVKD. CDR3 DNA sequence: TGTGCCATCAGGGACGGGACAGTCCAAGAGACCCAGTACTTC. Translation gives CAIRDGTVQETQYF.

This sequence joins TRBV5-1 and TRBJ1-3; 7 bases match TRBD1. Trimming removed 4 bases from V and 0 bases from J; junction bases left unmatched: 7. Germline assignment: CDR1 SGHRS and CDR2 YFSETQ. CDR3 length: 16 amino acids. CDR3 DNA: TGCGCCAGCAGCCGGGGACAGTTAAGCTCTGGAAACACCATATATTTT. This gives the protein CASSRGQLSSGNTIYF.

This clone showed up just a few times. This chain links TRBV7-9 with TRBJ2-7, with 10 bases identical to TRBD2. Germline V gene sequence: CDR1 SEHNR, CDR2 FQNEAQ (reference sequence). V shed 4 bases, J shed 7 bases, and the junction held 10 bases outside the gene matches. This CDR3 spans 15 amino acids. The CDR3 DNA reads as TGTGCCAGCAGCTCCCCTCTAGCGGGAGAACGAGAGCAGTACTTC. This codes for CASSSPLAGEREQYF.

The chain has TRBV4-3 and TRBJ1-6, with 7 bases lining up with TRBD1. V was pared by 3 bases and J by 8 bases, with 7 bases of the junction left unmatched. Germline values: CDR1 LGHNA, CDR2 YSLEER. This CDR3 spans 15 amino acids. CDR3 bases: TGCGCCAGCAGCCACGACAGGGTAGCTGATTCACCCCTCCACTTT. Encoded protein: CASSHDRVADSPLHF.

The V and J genes are TRBV18 and TRBJ2-7; TRBD2 matches at 8 bases. With 3 bases clipped from V and 3 bases from J, the junction kept 7 bases outside the gene matches. This CDR3 has 15 residues. Germline lookup yields CDR1 KGHSH and CDR2 LQKENI. The CDR3 DNA follows: TGTGCCAGCTCACCTGGACGAAGCGGGAGCTACGAGCAGTACTTC. Protein product: CASSPGRSGSYEQYF.

This clone was counted a few times. The CDR3 nucleotides are TGCGCCAGCAGCTTGGCGACAGGGGGTGAGCAGTTCTTC. This codes for CASSLATGGEQFF. The rearrangement uses TRBV5-1 and TRBJ2-1; 9 bases match TRBD1. CDR1 is SGHRS, CDR2 YFSETQ, per germline. V lost 0 bases, J lost 9 bases, and 1 base stayed unmatched. This CDR3 is built from 13 residues. The variable domain in full, with the rest retrieved from reference TRBV5-1 and TRBJ2-1, is KAGVTQTPRYLIKTRGQQVTLSCSPISGHRSVSWYQQTPGQGLQFLFEYFSETQRNKGNFPGRFSGRQFSNSRSEMNVSTLELGDSALYLCASSLATGGEQFFGPGTRLTVL.

V and J are TRBV27 and TRBJ1-4, with no clear D. Germline assignment: CDR1 MNHEY and CDR2 SMNVEV (reference sequence). V was trimmed by 5 bases and J by 7 bases, leaving 17 bases between them. CDR3 length: 15 residues. In DNA form, the CDR3 reads TGTGCCAGCAGTAGACTCGAAAAAGGAGGTGAAAAACTGTTTTTT. Protein sequence: CASSRLEKGGEKLFF.

The chain recombines TRBV7-6 with TRBJ2-5; no definite D call. V was cut by 5 bases and J by 4 bases, with 11 bases left in between. The CDR3 runs to 13 residues. The germline V gene encodes CDR1 SGHVS and CDR2 FNYEAQ. As DNA, the CDR3 is TGTGCCAGCAGCCTTTCCCCCGTAGAGACCCAGTACTTC. The encoded protein is CASSLSPVETQYF.

The chain has TRBV12-5 and TRBJ2-5, with D maybe TRBD1 (6 bases). The germline V gene encodes CDR1 LGHNT and CDR2 FRNRAP. The CDR3 contains 14 residues. Trimming cost V 6 bases and J 5 bases, with 16 bases left between them. The CDR3 sequence: CASGPDRRGETQYF. The CDR3 region has the DNA TGTGCTAGTGGACCAGACAGGCGCGGCGAGACCCAGTACTTC.

The chain couples TRBV10-3 to TRBJ1-5, with a possible D match to TRBD1 (6 bases). Germline CDR1 is ENHRY and CDR2 is SYGVKD. V lost 0 bases and J lost 7, with 10 bases in between. This CDR3 comprises 14 residues. CDR3 in amino acids: CAISESGTFQPQHF. The CDR3 DNA follows: TGTGCCATCAGTGAGTCAGGGACATTCCAGCCCCAGCATTTT.

The chain employs TRBV4-2 and TRBJ2-1; 9 bases map to TRBD2. The CDR3 contains 18 residues. V shed 0 bases and J 8 bases; nucleotides not matched to a gene: 14. The germline V gene has CDR1 LGHNA and CDR2 YNFKEQ. CDR3 nucleotide sequence: TGTGCCAGCAGCCAAGATCCCCGAGATTGGCGGGGGGGCGATGAGCAGTTCTTC. Translating gives CASSQDPRDWRGGDEQFF.

This sequence joins TRBV19 and TRBJ1-4, with 11 bases that match TRBD1. CDR1 and CDR2 from the germline V gene are LNHDA and SQIVND (reference sequence). The CDR3 totals 17 residues. The ends lost 6 bases at V and 0 bases at J; junction bases unmatched: 6. Here the CDR3 reads CASRDRGPPATNEKLFF. CDR3 nucleotide sequence: TGTGCCAGTAGGGACAGGGGGCCACCTGCAACTAATGAAAAACTGTTTTTT.

The chain employs TRBV5-1 and TRBJ1-4; 9 positions agree with TRBD1. The V and J ends lost 4 bases and 8 bases, in that order; junction bases with no gene match: 9. CDR1 and CDR2 from the germline V gene are SGHRS and YFSETQ. The CDR3 has 15 amino acids. This CDR3 is CASSEDRGSEEKLFF. DNA for the CDR3: TGCGCCAGCAGCGAGGACAGGGGCTCGGAGGAAAAACTGTTTTTT.

This sequence joins TRBV28 and TRBJ2-1; 10 positions match TRBD2. Trimming removed 7 bases from V and 7 bases from J; junction bases left unmatched: 13. There are 16 residues in the CDR3. From germline, CDR1 is MDHEN and CDR2 SYDVKM. As DNA, the CDR3 is TGTGCCAGCAACCCCACCGGGACTAGCGCTTCTAATGAGCAGTTCTTC. The encoded protein is CASNPTGTSASNEQFF.

The chain is built from TRBV30 and TRBJ2-7; 9 nucleotides match TRBD1. From germline, CDR1 is GTSNPN and CDR2 SVGIG (reference sequence). The ends lost 5 bases at V and 6 bases at J; junction bases unmatched: 8. The CDR3 is made up of 13 amino acids. CDR3 in amino acids: CAWAGTGLGEQYF. Written as DNA, the CDR3 is TGTGCCTGGGCCGGGACAGGGTTAGGCGAGCAGTACTTC.

This sequence joins TRBV18 and TRBJ1-6; 7 bases are shared with TRBD1. This CDR3 spans 14 amino acids. Germline values: CDR1 KGHSH, CDR2 LQKENI. The junction had 2 bases not matched to a gene; V was cut back by 2 bases and J by 7 bases. CDR3 nucleotide sequence: TGTGCCAGCTCACCAGACAGGGAAAATTCACCCCTCCACTTT. Translated, it gives CASSPDRENSPLHF. Supplemented by reference TRBV18 and TRBJ1-6, the full variable domain reads NAGVMQNPRHLVRRRGQEARLRCSPMKGHSHVYWYRQLPEEGLKFMVYLQKENIIDESGMPKERFSAEFPKEGPSILRIQQVVRGDSAAYFCASSPDRENSPLHFGNGTRLTVT.

The chain joins TRBV5-3 to TRBJ1-4; D is unresolved. TRBV5-3 is an open reading frame, and its role is uncertain. There are 14 residues in the CDR3. Trimming removed 1 base at V and 8 bases at J, with 12 bases between. DNA for the CDR3: TGTGCCAGAAGCTTGAGCGGGCTCTGGGAAAAACTGTTTTTT. As protein: CARSLSGLWEKLFF.

The V call is TRBV27, the J call TRBJ1-1; tentatively, D is TRBD1 (6 bases). This CDR3 region has 13 residues. Trimming removed 2 bases at V and 5 bases at J, with 9 bases between. The germline V gene encodes CDR1 MNHEY and CDR2 SMNVEV (reference sequence). The CDR3 DNA reads as TGTGCCAGCAGTTTAAACAGGGCGACTGAAGCTTTCTTT. Translating it yields CASSLNRATEAFF.

The V gene is TRBV6-5, the J gene TRBJ2-3; 7 positions match TRBD1. Germline V gives CDR1 MNHEY, CDR2 SVGAGI. The CDR3 is 14 amino acids. J gave up 4 bases and V 6 bases, and 7 bases lay outside the gene matches. DNA for the CDR3: TGTGCCAGCAGCGATGGGACAGCCGCAGATACGCAGTATTTT. Its translation is CASSDGTAADTQYF.

The chain is built from TRBV27 and TRBJ1-2, with TRBD1 matching over 7 bases. J was trimmed by 5 bases and V by 5 bases; bases with no gene match: 5. The CDR3 sequence is 13 residues long. Germline CDR1 reads MNHEY; CDR2 reads SMNVEV (reference sequence). CDR3 DNA sequence: TGTGCCAGCAGTCCCGGGACAGTTTATGGCTACACCTTC. Protein: CASSPGTVYGYTF.